A selection of T cell receptor beta chains follows, all from one sample in a study of identical twins. A single record per CDR3 protein comes from TCRdb applying MiXCR to the 5' RACE reads. This sample carries about 920,000 distinct CDR3 sequences, 12% of them seen once, and the ten largest clones take 1.5% to 2%. The sample was also linked to a second study, of yellow fever vaccine responses in identical twins.

The sequencing sample was made of PBMCs. The receptors stem from a woman aged 18-29 years in good health. Each CDR3 is given with its conserved first and last residue. D genes are given only for firm matches. Clone size is shown for a subset of rows, as once, few, many or a class of expanded clone.

clone_size d_call j_call v_call cdr3_nt cdr3_aa
few TRBD2 TRBJ2-3 TRBV6-6 TGTGCCAGCAAAGCGGGGTCCACAGATACGCAGTATTTT CASKAGSTDTQYF
few . TRBJ2-7 TRBV27 TGTGCCAGCAGTTCGACCCCGGCGACGGTCTACGAGCAGTACTTC CASSSTPATVYEQYF
few . TRBJ1-1 TRBV19 TGTGCCAGTAGTATCGTAGGGGCGGAAGCTTTCTTT CASSIVGAEAFF
. . TRBJ2-1 TRBV11-1 TGTGCCAGCAGCTTAGTGTTGCGGGAAACTTGGTCCTACAATGAGCAGTTCTTC CASSLVLRETWSYNEQFF
few TRBD1 TRBJ2-1 TRBV6-1 TGTGCCAGCAGTGAATGGACAGGAGGTCTATACAATGAGCAGTTCTTC CASSEWTGGLYNEQFF
many TRBD2 TRBJ2-7 TRBV5-1 TGCGCCAGCAGCAACCCTCTTGCGGGAGAAACCTACGAGCAGTACTTC CASSNPLAGETYEQYF
. . TRBJ2-1 TRBV20-1 TGCAGTGCGCCTAGCTCCTACAATGAGCAGTTCTTC CSAPSSYNEQFF
few . TRBJ2-1 TRBV20-1 TGCAGTGCTAGAGTAGGGAGCTCCTACAATGAGCAGTTCTTC CSARVGSSYNEQFF
few TRBD2 TRBJ2-1 TRBV15 TGTGCCACCGGATTAGCGGGTTCCAATGAGCAGTTCTTC CATGLAGSNEQFF
many . TRBJ2-3 TRBV2 TGTGCCAGCAGTTGGGGCAGCTACGAGTTCACAGATACGCAGTATTTT CASSWGSYEFTDTQYF
. TRBD2 TRBJ2-1 TRBV19 TGTGCCAGTAGTACCCCCTTGGCGGGGGTCTACAATGAGCAGTTCTTC CASSTPLAGVYNEQFF
few TRBD2 TRBJ2-5 TRBV7-3 TGTGCCAGCAGCTTAACGGGACTAGCTTGGGAGACCCAGTACTTC CASSLTGLAWETQYF
many TRBD1 TRBJ2-3 TRBV10-2 TGCGCCAGCAGTGACAAAACGATAACGGGACAGGGAATCGACACAGATACGCAGTATTTT CASSDKTITGQGIDTDTQYF
. . TRBJ2-1 TRBV19 TGTGCCAGTAGTAGGGAGGATGAGCAGTTCTTC CASSREDEQFF
. . TRBJ2-7 TRBV5-5 TGTGCCAGCAGCTTACAGTGGCAGGGCTCCTACGAGCAGTACTTC CASSLQWQGSYEQYF
many . TRBJ2-3 TRBV4-1 TGCGCCAGCAGCCAAGTTGGCACAGATACGCAGTATTTT CASSQVGTDTQYF
. TRBD1 TRBJ1-1 TRBV28 TGTGCCAGCAGTTGGACAGGGAGAACTGAAGCTTTCTTT CASSWTGRTEAFF
. . TRBJ1-4 TRBV29-1 TGCAGCGCAGGGGTGTCCAAGGAAAAACTGTTTTTT CSAGVSKEKLFF
. TRBD1 TRBJ2-3 TRBV28 TGTGCCAGCAGTTTATTACAGACAGGGGTCGGAGGAGATACGCAGTATTTT CASSLLQTGVGGDTQYF
. . TRBJ2-2 TRBV10-3 TGTGCCATCAGTGAGTCCCCGACCGGGGAGCTGTTTTTT CAISESPTGELFF